The clone carrying this TCR beta chain was seen more than once but under ten times. Its antigen is undetermined. Germline CDR1 and CDR2: DFQATT and SNEGSKA (reference sequence). The length of the CDR3 is 17 residues. J was trimmed by 4 bases and V by 1 base; bases with no gene match: 13. The record originates from a study of identical twins. A universal primer site arose from template switching, and cDNA bore unique molecular identifiers. TCRdb re-analysed the 5' RACE reads in MiXCR, keeping a single row per CDR3 protein. The table lists 1,800,000 or so distinct CDR3 sequences, 25% to 35% of them singletons, with 0.27% in the top ten. Regarding the study as a whole: Excess sharing by twins proved weaker in beta out-of-frame sequences. Invariant MAIT and iNKT cells could partly confound zero-insertion analyses. Memory repertoires lacked the insertion deficit that abundant cord blood beta clonotypes showed.

The chain carries TRBV20-1 and TRBJ2-1; 7 bases line up with TRBD2. Sequencing input: cord blood. The receptor's source is a newborn girl in good health. The chain's CDR3 is CSARGIRGDPGYNEQFF. DNA of the CDR3: TGCAGTGCTAGAGGGATTCGGGGGGACCCGGGTTACAATGAGCAGTTCTTC.